This T cell receptor beta chain was captured by sequencing in a study of regulatory T cells in long-lasting Graves disease. Study context: Graves' patients, newly diagnosed, had taken antithyroid drugs under 3 months.

Time point described: newly diagnosed GD, antithyroid drugs for less than 3 months. The TCR library was prepared using RNA isolated from PBMCs. The EDTA tubes were filled with around 8.5 milliliters of drawn peripheral blood. Libraries of TCR beta came from iRepertoire HTBI primers plus Arm-PCR of CDR3 regions. MiXCR, applied by TCRdb to the multiplex PCR reads, yields one record per CDR3 protein. The sample lists 580,000 or so distinct CDR3 sequences; around 16% were seen once. Turning to this clonotype: Its antigen remains unidentified.

Study-level findings and limits: Persistent patients shared some 2,900 public clonotypes among themselves. Newly diagnosed patients shared fewer, at some 970.

Trimming at V came to 7 bases and at J to 7 bases, leaving 11 bases not matched to a gene. This CDR3 has 14 amino acids. From germline, CDR1 is WSHSY and CDR2 SAAADI. These same data were also listed under a study on T cells in Graves' hyperthyroidism and ophthalmopathy.

The chain has TRBV10-2 and TRBJ2-7; 9 bases agree with TRBD1. This clonotype originated in a man aged 18 to 29 with Graves disease. Specimen: peripheral blood mononuclear cells (PBMCs), collected at new diagnosis, from a patient treated with antithyroid drugs. The CDR3 sequence is CASKGTGQSSEQYF. CDR3 in DNA: TGCGCCAGCAAAGGGACAGGGCAGTCGAGTGAGCAGTACTTC.